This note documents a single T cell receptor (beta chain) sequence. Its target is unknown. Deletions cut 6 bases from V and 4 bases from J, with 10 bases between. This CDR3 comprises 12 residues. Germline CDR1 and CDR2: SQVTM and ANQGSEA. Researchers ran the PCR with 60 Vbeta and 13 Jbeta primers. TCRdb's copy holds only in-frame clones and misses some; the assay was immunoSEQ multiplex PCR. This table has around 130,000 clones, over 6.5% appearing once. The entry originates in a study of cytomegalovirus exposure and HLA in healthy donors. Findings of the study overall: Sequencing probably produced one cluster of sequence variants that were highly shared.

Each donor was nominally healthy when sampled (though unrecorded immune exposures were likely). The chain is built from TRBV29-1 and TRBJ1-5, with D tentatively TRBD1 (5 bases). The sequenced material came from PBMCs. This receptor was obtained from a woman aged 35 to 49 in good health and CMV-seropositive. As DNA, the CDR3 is TGCAGCGTCAGGGTTGCAAATCAGCCCCAGCATTTT. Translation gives CSVRVANQPQHF.